The subject of this entry is one T cell receptor (beta chain). The antigen is undetermined. Germline V CDR1 and CDR2: SNHLY, FYNNEI. V trimming: 6 bases; J trimming: 2 bases; junction bases outside the gene matches: 2. This CDR3 region has 13 residues. Lymphocytes from graft epithelium and lamina propria were isolated. This specimen belongs to a study of graft-versus-host responses after intestinal transplantation. Study details: The study gave all recipients anti-thymocyte globulin induction, then tacrolimus and steroids for 2 to 3 years.

The data were produced by immunoSEQ multiplex PCR, yet TCRdb's version contains in-frame clones alone and is incomplete. The sample contains some 15,000 clones, 77% of which appear only once. Study-level results: Detection of GvH clones occurred in recipient marrow, and some had their first appearance in ileum or blood.

The V gene is TRBV2, the J gene TRBJ2-5; TRBD1 matches at 8 bases. The source was ileum tissue, collected roughly 26 days after intestinal transplant. This sequence originates from a human patient who received an intestinal transplant, so some T cells may come from the graft donor. The CDR3 loop reads CASRGDRQETQYF. CDR3 coding DNA: TGTGCCAGCAGGGGGGACAGGCAAGAGACCCAGTACTTC.